This TCR beta chain was captured by sequencing in a study of glioma-infiltrating T cells. CDR3 length: 12 amino acids. The trim removed 7 bases at V and 6 bases at J, leaving 6 bases unmatched. The germline gives CDR1 MNHNS, CDR2 SASEGT. General study points: Gliomas, especially low-grade, showed above-expected tissue-blood divergence; non-neoplastic patients showed below.

This clonotype has a count of ten or more. The antigen is not known. Using RNA template, CDR3s of TCR alpha and beta were amplified with iRepertoire arm-PCR. TCRdb recomputed calls from the multiplex PCR reads with MiXCR, one row per CDR3 protein. The table includes under 200,000 distinct CDR3 sequences, roughly two fifths detected once. The chain links TRBV6-1 to TRBJ2-7; 7 bases fit TRBD1. This clonotype originated in a human donor with low-grade glioma or glioblastoma, undergoing nonglioma brain surgery, or in good health (not recorded which). Material for sequencing was glioma tissue, nonneoplastic brain tissue, or PBMCs (not recorded which). This CDR3 reads CASTRDRSEQYF. CDR3 bases: TGTGCCAGCACACGGGACAGAAGCGAGCAGTACTTC.